The clone carrying this TCR beta chain has only a few counts. The antigen is unknown. The sample originates from a study of CD4+ T cells in melanoma. CDR3 length: 16 amino acids. V trimming: 5 bases; J trimming: 0 bases; junction bases outside the gene matches: 8. Germline V gene sequence: CDR1 MNHEY, CDR2 SMNVEV (reference sequence). TCRdb keeps only in-frame clones here, not all; method: immunoSEQ multiplex PCR. This sample contains dozens of clones. Findings and limits, study-wide: CD8+ T cell, macrophage and B cell function reportedly correlated with neoantigen-specific CD4+ T cells.

The rearrangement uses TRBV27 and TRBJ2-7; 9 bases match TRBD2. The sequence was obtained from a human donor with melanoma. Sample: cells sorted by PD-1 expression. CDR3 residues: CASSPRAGGLSYEQYF. The CDR3 DNA sequence: TGTGCCAGCAGTCCCAGAGCGGGAGGCCTCTCCTACGAGCAGTACTTC.